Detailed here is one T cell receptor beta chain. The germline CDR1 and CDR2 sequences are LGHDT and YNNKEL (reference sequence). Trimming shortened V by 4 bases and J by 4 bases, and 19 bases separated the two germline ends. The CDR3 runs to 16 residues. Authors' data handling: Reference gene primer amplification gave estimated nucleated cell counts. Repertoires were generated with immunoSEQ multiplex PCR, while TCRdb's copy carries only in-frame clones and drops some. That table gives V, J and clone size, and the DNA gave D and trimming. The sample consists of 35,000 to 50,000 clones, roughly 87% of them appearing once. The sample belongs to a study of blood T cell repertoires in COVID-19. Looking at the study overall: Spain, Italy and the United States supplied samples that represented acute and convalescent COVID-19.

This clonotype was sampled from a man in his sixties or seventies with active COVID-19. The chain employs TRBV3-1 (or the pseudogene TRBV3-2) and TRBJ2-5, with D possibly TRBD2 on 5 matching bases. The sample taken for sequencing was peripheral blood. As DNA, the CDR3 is TGTGCCAGCAGCCCGACCTTCAACCGGGGTTTAGAGACCCAGTACTTC. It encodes CASSPTFNRGLETQYF.